This TCR beta chain is from a study of T cell responses to AZD1222 COVID-19 vaccine. General observations from the study: Spike-specific TCR breadth and depth rose after two AZD1222 doses. Epitopes outside B.1.351 and B.1.1.7 mutated regions reportedly drew nearly half of spike TCRs.

Assay: immunoSEQ multiplex PCR; the TCRdb copy retains only in-frame clones and omits some. Among about 120,000 clones listed, roughly 90% were seen once. Only a few counts were recorded for this clone. Its antigen is still unknown. The sequence came from an adult in good health. Sequencing used peripheral blood, obtained on day 0 of AZD1222 vaccination.

For the CDR3, the DNA is TGTGCCAGCAGTAACGGACCAAGAAGTCAGCCCCAGCATTTT. It codes for CASSNGPRSQPQHF. The chain is built from TRBV6-5 and TRBJ1-5; unclear D gene. V was trimmed by 5 bases and J by 6 bases, leaving 14 bases between them. CDR1 is MNHEY and CDR2 is SVGAGI in the germline V gene. CDR3 length: 14 residues.